The subject of this entry is one T cell receptor (beta chain). There is no known antigen for this receptor. Base-call qualities are not available, and no considerably larger clone is one nucleotide away. This sample stems from a study of T cells in Graves' hyperthyroidism and ophthalmopathy (dated by TCRdb to the late 2010s). With regard to the full study: Peripheral blood samples were taken at initial diagnosis, before any treatment was given. TCR V-J signatures able to tell the groups apart were searched for in a discovery cohort of 100 patients, of whom around 42 had Graves' ophthalmopathy and roughly 57 had stable Graves' hyperthyroidism. An independent validation cohort of fewer than 20 hyperthyroidism patients and over 15 patients who later progressed to ophthalmopathy tested prospective prediction of ophthalmopathy. The approximately 98 discovery patients were randomly divided into training and test sets at a 7:3 ratio. Thyroid tissue and blood T-cell repertoires from six or seven Graves' hyperthyroidism patients were also compared in the study. After sampling, hyperthyroidism patients received methimazole starting at 30 mg daily, and ophthalmopathy patients received high-dose intravenous methylprednisolone. TCR Vbeta CDR3 sequencing of 130 to 150 peripheral blood samples (43 ophthalmopathy, 75 or so hyperthyroidism and approximately 17 progressor patients) is reported in the paper. Beyond this particular receptor, the publication reports: In validation, the model predicted progression to ophthalmopathy with 55% to 71% sensitivity and around 72% specificity, a median of approximately 6.5 months before onset. Sample size was not statistically predetermined, and blinding of investigators to group allocation was not performed. A 13 V-J signature model separated ophthalmopathy from stable hyperthyroidism, with nearly 90% sensitivity and 81% to 82% specificity in cross-validation and 80%/75% in testing. Blood samples also contained most of the expanded thyroid clonotypes (frequency above 0.001), which suggests that blood repertoires may reflect thyroid immune responses.

Stable Graves' hyperthyroidism was defined as no progression to ophthalmopathy during 18 months of follow-up. Hyperthyroidism patients were newly diagnosed, with disease duration under 2 months, and aged 18 to 65 years. Any patient with an uncontrolled infection, another autoimmune disease, pregnancy or lactation was excluded. Clinical symptoms, serum thyroxine and TRAb, thyroid ultrasound, and orbital computed tomography formed the basis for the diagnoses. Ficoll-Paque density gradient centrifugation was used to isolate PBMCs from about 9 ml of fresh peripheral blood. Total RNA was extracted using Trizol reagent, and RNA quality was assessed on an Agilent 2100 Bioanalyzer. Amplification of TCR beta CDR3 regions was carried out from RNA transcripts. For the first round of RT-PCR on the TCR CDR3, the HTBI primer set was used together with the Qiagen OneStep RT-PCR kit. The libraries were constructed in a second round of multiplex PCR and then size-selected and purified. Libraries were sequenced paired-end with 100 bp reads on an Illumina HiSeq2000. Turning to the authors' computational methods: SOAPnuke was used to process the raw data, throwing out any read that contained adapters or uncalled bases, had a mean Phred below 15, or lacked an exact constant-primer or identifier match. COPE v1.2.5 was used to merge high-quality paired reads, and clonotypes were defined as unique nucleotide sequences. MiTCR v1.1 was used to align clonotypes to the IMGT TRBV, TRBD and TRBJ reference segments. The analysis was restricted to V-J combinations with a frequency above 0.0001, which together covered roughly 99% of the repertoires. The TCS score was defined as the ratio of F50 (clonal expansion) to E x V (chaos), calculated using BLOSUM62-based TCRdist between CDR3 peptides within each V-J. Welch's t-statistics and random forest reduced 450 to 600 V-J features to about 12, which were used in a naive Bayes classifier (R e1071). TCRdb redid the processing of the public reads, applying fastp at Q25 and MiXCR, and retained in-frame beta chains. Every distinct CDR3 protein forms one entry, paired with its most common genes and DNA. These V and J calls rely on TCRdb rather than the paper's analysis. Here the sample has roughly 380,000 distinct CDR3 sequences; approximately 15% occur a single time. In total, the top ten clones hold 9.5% to 11% of the sample.

The V and J ends are trimmed by 7 bases and 5 bases, leaving 11 bases between them. The CDR3 sequence holds 13 residues, the cysteine and phenylalanine included. Only the CDR3 DNA stays, 39 bases, in frame from base 1. Taken from the germline V gene, the CDR1 and CDR2 loops are MNHNS and SASEGT. The chain is encoded by TRBV6-1 joined to TRBJ1-4, and perhaps TRBD1 as D gene, on 5 matching bases. Material: blood. This clonotype was obtained from a woman aged 55-75 years with Graves' hyperthyroidism. The CDR3 region has the sequence CASTEGRNEKLFF. The nucleotide sequence reads TGTGCCAGCACCGAGGGACGGAATGAAAAACTGTTTTTT.